Following are 4 T cell receptor beta chains from one sample sequenced in a study of T cells in women clearing cervical HPV infection. Sequenced by immunoSEQ multiplex PCR; TCRdb stores in-frame clones only, minus some. This table lists about 27,000 clones. The specimen sequenced was blood buffy coat. All receptors derive from a woman aged 18 to 75 with a cervical HPV16 infection that either progressed to CIN3+ or cleared (not recorded which).

A word on this clone: The read falls 3 residues short of the CDR3 end, and the missing part is taken from the germline J gene. The chain is built from TRBV30 and TRBJ2-4, with TRBD1 matching 9 bases. The germline V gene encodes CDR1 GTSNPN and CDR2 SVGIG (reference sequence). This CDR3 has 13 amino acids. The CDR3 is CAWSVRTGEGQYF. Incomplete CDR3 DNA: TGTGCCTGGAGTGTACGGACAGGGGAGGGT.

On this clone: Sequencing ends 3 residues short of the CDR3 end; the germline J gene provides the rest. The rearrangement links TRBV6-1 to TRBJ2-7, with no clear D. The CDR3 spans 15 residues. The ends were cut back, 2 bases at V and 2 bases at J, with 13 bases in the middle. Germline V gene sequence: CDR1 MNHNS, CDR2 SASEGT. CDR3 loop: CASSERSRPPYEQYF. The DNA read from the CDR3 is TGTGCCAGCAGTGAAAGGTCCAGGCCCCCCTACGAG.

Concerning this clone itself: Read sequence stops 3 residues before the CDR3 end, and the germline J gene provides the missing end. This chain connects TRBV20-1 to TRBJ2-7; D gene ambiguous. CDR1 and CDR2 (germline): DFQATT, SNEGSKA (reference sequence). V dropped 3 bases and J dropped 5 bases, with 8 bases sitting between them. This CDR3 has 11 residues. Here the CDR3 reads CSASNLDEQYF. The DNA read from the CDR3 is TGCAGTGCTAGTAACTTGGACGAG.

Comment on this clone: Read coverage stops 3 residues before the CDR3 terminus; the germline J gene supplies the remainder. The chain employs TRBV28 and TRBJ2-1; 11 bases are a match to TRBD2. The CDR3 has 14 amino acids. The germline CDR1 and CDR2 sequences are MDHEN and SYDVKM. Germline trimming cut 8 bases from V and 4 bases from J; bases unmatched to any gene: 4. The DNA read from the CDR3 is TGTGCCAGCGCCGGGACTAGCGGTTACAATGAG. Translation gives CASAGTSGYNE. The full CDR3 sequence reads CASAGTSGYNEQFF.